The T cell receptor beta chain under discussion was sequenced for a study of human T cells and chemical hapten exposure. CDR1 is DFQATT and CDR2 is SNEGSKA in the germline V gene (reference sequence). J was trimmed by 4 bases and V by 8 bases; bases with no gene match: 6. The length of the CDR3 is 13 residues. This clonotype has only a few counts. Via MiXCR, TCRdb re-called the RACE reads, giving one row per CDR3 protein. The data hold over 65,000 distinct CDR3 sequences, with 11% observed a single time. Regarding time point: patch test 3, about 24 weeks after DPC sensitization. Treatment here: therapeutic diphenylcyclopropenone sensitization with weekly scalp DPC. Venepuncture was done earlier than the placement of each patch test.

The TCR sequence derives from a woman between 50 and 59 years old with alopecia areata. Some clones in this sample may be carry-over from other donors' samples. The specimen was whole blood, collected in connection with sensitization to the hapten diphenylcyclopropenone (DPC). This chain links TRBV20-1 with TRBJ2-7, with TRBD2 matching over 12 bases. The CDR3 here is CSQTSGSSYEQYF. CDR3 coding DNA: TGCAGTCAGACTAGCGGGAGTAGTTACGAGCAGTACTTC.